Listed below are T cell receptor beta chains from one sample, sequenced in a study of Tregs in tolerant kidney transplant recipients. Generated by immunoSEQ multiplex PCR, the TCRdb table keeps only in-frame clones and is missing some. The sample records 30,000 to 35,000 clones, roughly four fifths being singletons. The antigens of these receptors remain unknown. The sequenced sample consisted of Tregs from blood cultured with allogeneic cells. The receptors shown here come from a human donor in good health. The CDR3 runs from the conserved cysteine through the conserved F or W. D genes are given only for firm matches. A clone size is listed for some rows: how often the clone was seen (once, few, many), or a class if it is expanded.

D gene	V gene	clone size	J gene	CDR3 protein	CDR3 DNA
TRBD2	TRBV7-2	NA	TRBJ2-7	CASSGVSGRAAVSSEQYF	TGTGCCAGCAGTGGAGTTAGCGGGAGGGCCGCGGTTTCTTCCGAGCAGTACTTC
NA	TRBV7-2	NA	TRBJ1-5	CASSPSGARGPQHF	TGTGCCAGCAGCCCATCAGGGGCCCGAGGGCCCCAGCATTTT
NA	TRBV9	NA	TRBJ2-1	CASSVSSRGWNEQFF	TGTGCCAGCAGCGTATCCTCGAGGGGGTGGAATGAGCAGTTCTTC
NA	TRBV19	NA	TRBJ1-6	CASSIGDVGSPLHF	TGTGCCAGTAGTATAGGGGATGTCGGATCACCCCTCCACTTT
NA	TRBV5-1	NA	TRBJ2-5	CASSLLAGETQYF	TGCGCCAGCAGCTTGCTAGCAGGGGAGACCCAGTACTTC
NA	TRBV6-1	NA	TRBJ1-3	CASSELGFSGNTIYF	TGTGCCAGCAGTGAACTCGGTTTCTCTGGAAACACCATATATTTT
NA	TRBV6-5	once	TRBJ2-1	CASSPGATEQFF	TGTGCCAGCAGTCCGGGTGCCACTGAGCAGTTCTTC
NA	TRBV5-1	few	TRBJ2-1	CASNREDNEQFF	TGCGCCAGCAATCGTGAGGACAATGAGCAGTTCTTC
NA	TRBV11-3	once	TRBJ2-3	CASSFMYTDTQYF	TGTGCCAGCAGCTTTATGTACACAGATACGCAGTATTTT
NA	TRBV2	NA	TRBJ2-3	CASGGWHTQYF	TGTGCCAGCGGGGGGTGGCATACGCAGTATTTT
NA	TRBV5-1	few	TRBJ2-5	CASMGETQYF	TGCGCCAGCATGGGGGAGACCCAGTACTTC
NA	TRBV2	few	TRBJ2-1	CASRGPQAGYTEQFF	TGTGCCAGCAGGGGCCCCCAGGCGGGGTACACTGAGCAGTTCTTC
NA	TRBV15	NA	TRBJ1-1	CATSRVEGWRTEAFF	TGTGCCACCAGCAGAGTCGAGGGGTGGAGAACTGAAGCTTTCTTT
NA	TRBV5-4	NA	TRBJ2-2	CASSLVGTGELFF	TGTGCCAGCAGCTTGGTAGGGACCGGGGAGCTGTTTTTT
NA	TRBV7-9	few	TRBJ1-5	CASSWGGNQPQHF	TGTGCCAGCAGCTGGGGGGGCAATCAGCCCCAGCATTTT
TRBD1	TRBV6-5	few	TRBJ1-4	CASSLGGADEKLFF	TGTGCCAGCAGTCTAGGGGGCGCAGATGAAAAACTGTTTTTT
NA	TRBV7-2	NA	TRBJ1-2	CASSSSGASVLGGYTF	TGTGCCAGCAGCTCCTCAGGGGCGTCAGTCCTAGGTGGCTACACCTTC
TRBD2	TRBV7-2	NA	TRBJ2-5	CASSLSGGQETQYF	TGTGCCAGCAGCCTTAGCGGGGGTCAAGAGACCCAGTACTTC
NA	TRBV2	NA	TRBJ1-6	CASKGRREWGENSPLHF	TGTGCCAGCAAGGGGAGGCGGGAATGGGGCGAAAATTCACCCCTCCACTTT
NA	TRBV7-9	NA	TRBJ1-3	CASSFQGGNTIYF	TGTGCCAGCAGCTTCCAGGGGGGAAACACCATATATTTT
TRBD1	TRBV5-4	NA	TRBJ1-5	CASSFGTGDNQPQHF	TGTGCCAGCAGCTTTGGCACAGGGGACAATCAGCCCCAGCATTTT
NA	TRBV19	NA	TRBJ1-3	CASIDGAGGNTIYF	TGTGCCAGTATCGACGGTGCAGGAGGAAACACCATATATTTT